This TCR beta chain appears in the sequencing data of a study of blood T cell repertoires in COVID-19. Clinical history as reported by participants underpinned cohort assignment. Clones were sequenced by immunoSEQ multiplex PCR, and TCRdb holds only the in-frame ones, with some missing. In the table there are roughly 41,000 clones, more than 85% of which are singletons. Per germline, CDR1 LGHNA and CDR2 YNFKEQ. This CDR3 region has 15 residues. V lost 1 base to trimming and J lost 1 base, with 10 bases between them. The sequenced material came from PBMCs or T cells enriched from blood (not recorded which). The chain joins TRBV4-2 to TRBJ2-5, with D unresolved. The TCR comes from a woman in her fifties or sixties who had recovered from COVID-19. The CDR3 DNA is TGTGCCAGCAGCCAAGGTATATTCGGCCAAGAGACCCAGTACTTC. This gives the protein CASSQGIFGQETQYF.